The 8 T cell receptor beta chains listed next were all sequenced from one sample in a study of blood T cell repertoires in COVID-19. Sequenced by immunoSEQ multiplex PCR; TCRdb stores in-frame clones only, minus some. The table lists 650,000 to 800,000 clones, 85% to 90% of them singletons, with more than 0.25% in the top ten. Input material: peripheral blood. The receptor set was obtained from a woman under 30 with acute or convalescent COVID-19.

The V gene is TRBV5-1, the J gene TRBJ1-5, with TRBD1 identical over 7 bases. The CDR3 loop spans 16 amino acids. In germline, CDR1 is SGHRS, CDR2 YFSETQ. The trim removed 7 bases at V and 0 bases at J, leaving 10 bases unmatched. In nucleotides, the CDR3 is TGCGCCAGCTCGGCCGGGACAGACTATAGCAATCAGCCCCAGCATTTT. Translation: CASSAGTDYSNQPQHF.

The chain employs TRBV3-1 (or the pseudogene TRBV3-2) and TRBJ2-1; D gene unclear. Germline lookup yields CDR1 LGHDT and CDR2 YNNKEL (reference sequence). V was trimmed by 0 bases and J by 13 bases, leaving 16 bases between them. This CDR3 spans 14 amino acids. The CDR3 coding sequence is TGTGCCAGCAGCCAAGATGAAGCTACCCTGGGCCAGTTCTTC. Translation: CASSQDEATLGQFF.

Comment on this clone: A junction end diverges from the germline sequence, so it may reflect a read error. The chain has TRBV19 and TRBJ2-3, with 9 nucleotides matching TRBD2. Germline CDR1 is LNHDA and CDR2 is SQIVND (reference sequence). CDR3 length: 15 residues. CDR3 sequence: CASSALAGSRDTQYF. The CDR3 DNA follows: TGTGCCAGTAGTGCTCTAGCGGGGAGCAGAGATACGCAGTATTTT.

The V gene is TRBV7-2, the J gene TRBJ2-7, with D tentatively TRBD2 (7 bases). Trimming left V 1 base short and J 3 bases short, with 13 bases between. Germline V CDR1 and CDR2: SGHTA, FQGNSA. The CDR3 has 15 residues. As DNA, the CDR3 is TGTGCCAGCAGCTTAGGTGGCGGGGGCCACTACGAGCAGTACTTC. This translates into CASSLGGGGHYEQYF.

The V gene is TRBV12-3 or TRBV12-4, the J gene TRBJ2-5; D is unresolved. This CDR3 has 13 amino acids. The V and J ends lost 7 bases and 4 bases respectively, with 13 bases between them. CDR3 residues: CASTRGKTETQYF. The CDR3 DNA sequence: TGTGCCAGCACCCGAGGTAAAACAGAGACCCAGTACTTC.

The chain has TRBV5-1 and TRBJ1-2; 9 bases match TRBD1. Germline V gene lookup returns CDR1 SGHRS and CDR2 YFSETQ. The CDR3 runs 15 residues. J gave up 6 bases and V 4 bases, and 10 bases lay outside the gene matches. This CDR3 reads CASSLDRGEGDGYTF. The CDR3 DNA is TGCGCCAGCAGCCTAGACAGGGGGGAAGGGGATGGCTACACCTTC.

The chain has TRBV28 and TRBJ2-7; D gene ambiguous. V was shortened by 2 bases and J by 9 bases, with 14 bases between the two germline ends. The CDR3 consists of 13 residues. Germline assignment: CDR1 MDHEN and CDR2 SYDVKM. CDR3 amino acids: CASSLEQLTGQYF. CDR3 in DNA: TGTGCCAGCAGTTTAGAACAGTTAACCGGGCAGTACTTC.

This clone was detected only a few times. This CDR3 is CASSVVNRKNTEAFF. The CDR3 bases are TGTGCCAGCAGCGTAGTGAATAGAAAGAACACTGAAGCTTTCTTT. This sequence joins TRBV9 and TRBJ1-1; no firm D call. The CDR3 totals 15 residues. The germline gives CDR1 SGDLS, CDR2 YYNGEE. V gave up 0 bases and J gave up 1 base, with 10 bases separating them.